The present TCR beta chain was sequenced within a study of blood T cell repertoires in COVID-19. The method was immunoSEQ multiplex PCR; TCRdb's version includes in-frame clones alone and lacks a portion of them. Of about 81,000 clones listed, 89% were seen once; the top ten hold around 10%. The ends were cut back, 1 base at V and 5 bases at J, with 6 bases in the middle. This CDR3 spans 13 amino acids. The sample taken for sequencing was peripheral blood. This sequence joins TRBV12-3 or TRBV12-4 and TRBJ1-5; D is ambiguous. The receptor's source is a man between 65 and 85 years old with active or convalescent COVID-19. Here the CDR3 reads CASSLDSYQPQHF. The CDR3 nucleotides are TGTGCCAGCAGTTTAGACAGTTATCAGCCCCAGCATTTT.